Here is one T cell receptor beta chain with its context. This specimen belongs to a study of blood T cell repertoires in COVID-19. Across the whole study: Acute-phase and convalescent COVID-19 samples originated in the United States, Italy and Spain. Nucleic acid was either cDNA or gDNA, and it came from T cells, B-cell-depleted T cells, or PBMCs.

Under the authors' procedure: Nucleated cell number was recorded as an estimate derived from reference gene primer amplification. Clones were sequenced by immunoSEQ multiplex PCR, and TCRdb holds only the in-frame ones, with some missing. That table gives V, J and clone size, and the DNA gave D and trimming. The repertoire has 90,000 to 120,000 clones, 84% of them found once; the top ten carry approximately 4%. The junction had 11 bases not matched to a gene; V was cut back by 5 bases and J by 3 bases. Per germline, CDR1 SGHTA and CDR2 FQGNSA. The CDR3 length is 16 residues. The chain links TRBV7-2 to TRBJ1-2, with TRBD1 matching over 8 bases. The sample taken for sequencing was peripheral blood. The origin of this receptor is a human donor in a cohort sampled during active COVID-19. This CDR3 is CASSPRSGQGDYGYTF. As DNA, the CDR3 is TGTGCCAGCAGCCCGAGGTCTGGACAGGGAGACTATGGCTACACCTTC.